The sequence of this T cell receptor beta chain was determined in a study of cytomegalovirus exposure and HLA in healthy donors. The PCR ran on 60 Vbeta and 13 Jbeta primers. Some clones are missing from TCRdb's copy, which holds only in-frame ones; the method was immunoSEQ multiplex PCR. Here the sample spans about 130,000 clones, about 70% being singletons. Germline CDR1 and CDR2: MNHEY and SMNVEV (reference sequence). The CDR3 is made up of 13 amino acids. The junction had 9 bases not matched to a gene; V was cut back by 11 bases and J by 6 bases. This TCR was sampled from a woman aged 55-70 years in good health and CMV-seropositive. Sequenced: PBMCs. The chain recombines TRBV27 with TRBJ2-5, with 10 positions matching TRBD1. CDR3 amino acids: CASWGTGVKTQYF. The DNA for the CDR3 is TGTGCCTCCTGGGGGACAGGGGTAAAGACCCAGTACTTC.